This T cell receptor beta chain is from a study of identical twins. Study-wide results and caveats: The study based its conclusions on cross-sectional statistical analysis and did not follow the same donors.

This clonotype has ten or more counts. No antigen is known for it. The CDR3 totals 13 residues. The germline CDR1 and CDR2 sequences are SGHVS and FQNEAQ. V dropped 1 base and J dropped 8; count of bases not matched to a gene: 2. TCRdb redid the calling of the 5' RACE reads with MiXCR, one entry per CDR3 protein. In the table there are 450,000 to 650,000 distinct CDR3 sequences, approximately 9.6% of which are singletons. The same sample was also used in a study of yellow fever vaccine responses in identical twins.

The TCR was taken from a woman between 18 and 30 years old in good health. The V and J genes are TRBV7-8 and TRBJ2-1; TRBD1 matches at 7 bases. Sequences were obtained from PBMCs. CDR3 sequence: CASSLGQGYEQFF. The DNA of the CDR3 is TGTGCCAGCAGCTTAGGACAGGGCTATGAGCAGTTCTTC. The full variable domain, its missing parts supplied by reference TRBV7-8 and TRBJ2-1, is GAGVSQSPRYKVAKRGQDVALRCDPISGHVSLFWYQQALGQGPEFLTYFQNEAQLDKSGLPSDRFFAERPEGSVSTLKIQRTQQEDSAVYLCASSLGQGYEQFFGPGTRLTVL.